A selection of T cell receptor beta chains follows, all from one sample in a study of somatic mutations in cytotoxic T cells in rheumatoid arthritis. Data came from immunoSEQ multiplex PCR; TCRdb stores just in-frame clones and leaves some out. The sample consists of 15,000 to 20,000 clones, more than 65% of them appearing once. Input material: CD8+ T cells sorted from blood. These receptors originate from an adult with rheumatoid arthritis. Each CDR3 is given with its conserved first and last residue. Size values are once, few and many counts, or a class for expanded clones, and some rows have none.

>TRBV4-3|16|once
CASSQADSPSYNEQFF
>TRBV7-6|15|.
CASSQWGGMNTEAFF
>TRBV9|14|few
CASSAGQGDSPLHF
>TRBV7-9|14|.
CASSLANLNYGYTF
>TRBV30|14|once
CAWNPTGGDTEAFF
>TRBV15|15|.
CATSFLGGTQETQYF
>TRBV5-1|15|once
CASSGNTGLGPEAFF
>TRBV6-5|15|.
CASSGRLAGDNIQYF
>TRBV10-3|16|few
CAITPSGRGGGTEAFF
>TRBV7-9|18|.
CASSLAILGGGAKETQYF
>TRBV5-1|15|.
CASSPRGGGRETQYF
>TRBV6-4|16|.
CASSDNGGQGPDTQYF
>TRBV27|15|.
CASSLSSQVNTEAFF
>TRBV9|16|once
CASSVEGGGSGNEQFF
>TRBV9|11|.
CASSVARGIKF
>TRBV27|14|.
CASASRGPTYEQYF
>TRBV19|15|once
CASSPNRGRREKLFF
>TRBV27|14|.
CASGPGPGGNTIYF
>TRBV6-6|16|once
CASSSKGGPPNQPQHF
>TRBV11-3|13|.
CASSSGTINEQFF
>TRBV4-3|16|once
CASSQSSGGGFDTQYF
>TRBV4-2|19|few
CASSQGLAGSVVPSRAPSF
>TRBV6-6|15|.
CASSYYRGNTGELFF
>TRBV27|14|.
CASSLGHSSYEQYF
>TRBV19|15|.
CASSLPDRVYQPQHF
>TRBV15|15|.
CATSRTGTGLSWQYF
>TRBV19|14|.
CASSHAGRNTEAFF
>TRBV19|16|.
CASSVRQPLGNQPQHF
>TRBV4-3|17|.
CASSPGWTGSSGNTIYF
>TRBV9|13|.
CASSQGSAETQYF
>TRBV11-3|13|.
CASSQRGFHEQFF
>TRBV5-6|17|.
CASSLTRLIPNTGELFF
>TRBV6-6|12|.
CASQGGGTEAFF
>TRBV7-8|15|.
CASSLGTGRGEKLFF
>TRBV6-4|14|.
CASSDSQGTGELFF
>TRBV5-6|13|.
CASSFPQGNEQFF
>TRBV13|15|.
CASSNPTGGLTEAFF
>TRBV27|17|.
CASSFQRGTGALYEQYF
>TRBV6-5|13|.
CASSPEDAQPQHF
>TRBV20-1|11|.
CSARQGGEQYF
>TRBV15|15|.
CATSTRGRRQETQYF
>TRBV29-1|13|few
CSGNDRENTEAFF
>TRBV6-1|14|.
CASMVAELTDTQYF
>TRBV7-9|15|.
CASSSPQGNNEKLFF
>TRBV11-2|14|few
CASSLGQVGYEQYF
>TRBV6-6|13|.
CASSPGGGTEAFF
>TRBV18|12|.
CASSPDRTEAFF
>TRBV4-1|15|.
CASSQSLGASYGYTF
>TRBV4-1|15|.
CASSQGPVRGETQYF
>TRBV11-3|11|.
CASSQDPVAFF
>TRBV7-8|14|.
CASSLVRENTEAFF
>TRBV6-1|15|few
CASSEQGDGSYEQYF
>TRBV11-3|16|.
CASSLDPGPAVNEQFF
>TRBV19|11|few
CASRGGNTIYF
>TRBV7-9|13|.
CASGSSRPYEQYF
>TRBV5-1|15|few
CASSYSGGNGNTIYF
>TRBV10-3|15|.
CAISGRGQTNYGYTF
>TRBV30|13|.
CAQSTGGFGELFF
>TRBV7-9|15|few
CASSLVSLRGGEQYF
>TRBV5-6|15|.
CASSIRDRVNSPLHF